The 9 T cell receptor beta chains below all came from one sample that was sequenced in a study of blood T cell repertoires in COVID-19. The protocol was immunoSEQ multiplex PCR, while the TCRdb copy is restricted to in-frame clones and leaves out a portion. Of about 240,000 clones listed, roughly 83% are singletons. Sample: peripheral blood. These receptors were obtained from a woman older than 75 with acute or convalescent COVID-19.

The gene calls are TRBV28 and TRBJ1-3, with D unclear. This CDR3 comprises 14 residues. Germline V gives CDR1 MDHEN, CDR2 SYDVKM. The V end lost 3 bases, the J end lost 0 bases, and 6 bases lay between the germline ends. The CDR3 DNA sequence: TGTGCCAGCAGTTTTTCTCGCTCTGGAAACACCATATATTTT. This gives the protein CASSFSRSGNTIYF. The whole variable domain, remainder taken from reference TRBV28 and TRBJ1-3, is DVKVTQSSRYLVKRTGEKVFLECVQDMDHENMFWYRQDPGLGLRLIYFSYDVKMKEKGDIPEGYSVSREKKERFSLILESASTNQTSMYLCASSFSRSGNTIYFGEGSWLTVV.

This clone came up once. The chain couples TRBV5-8 to TRBJ2-4, with 9 bases identical to TRBD1. Germline V gives CDR1 SGHTS, CDR2 YDEGEE. The CDR3 extends over 16 amino acids. V shed 3 bases and J 2 bases; nucleotides not matched to a gene: 6. The DNA for the CDR3 is TGTGCCAGCAGCTCTACAGGGGGCTTATCCAAAAACATTCAGTACTTC. Protein product: CASSSTGGLSKNIQYF.

There are a few counts of this clone. This chain links TRBV5-4 with TRBJ2-6; TRBD1 matches 8 bases. This CDR3 region has 16 residues. Trimming removed 4 bases from V and 3 bases from J; junction bases left unmatched: 6. CDR1 is SGHNT, CDR2 YYREEE, per germline (reference sequence). The CDR3 sequence is CASSPDRGSGANVLTF. DNA of the CDR3: TGTGCCAGCAGCCCTGACAGGGGTAGTGGGGCCAACGTCCTGACTTTC.

This clone came up once. The chain uses TRBV2 and TRBJ2-7; D may be TRBD1 (6 bases). Trimming shortened V by 6 bases and J by 7 bases, and 13 bases separated the two germline ends. The CDR3 is made up of 12 amino acids. Per the germline V gene, CDR1 is SNHLY and CDR2 is FYNNEI. Written as DNA, the CDR3 is TGTGCCAGCAGAAGGGGGACACGAGAGCAGTACTTC. As protein: CASRRGTREQYF.

This clone was recorded only once. The chain couples TRBV5-4 to TRBJ2-7; D is perhaps TRBD2 (6 bases). The CDR3 has 14 amino acids. V lost 3 bases and J lost 5, with 15 bases in between. Germline loops: CDR1 SGHNT, CDR2 YYREEE (reference sequence). CDR3 residues: CASSSARGFNEQYF. The CDR3 DNA reads TGTGCCAGCAGCTCCGCCCGGGGGTTCAACGAGCAGTACTTC.

This chain joins TRBV4-2 and TRBJ1-5, with TRBD1 matching 7 bases. The CDR3 length is 18 residues. Trimming removed 0 bases from V and 3 bases from J; junction bases left unmatched: 11. The germline V gene has CDR1 LGHNA and CDR2 YNFKEQ. CDR3 in amino acids: CASSQDRRQGGPNQPQHF. The CDR3 DNA sequence: TGTGCCAGCAGCCAAGATAGGAGACAGGGAGGCCCCAATCAGCCCCAGCATTTT.

The chain recombines TRBV27 with TRBJ2-7, with 9 nucleotides matching TRBD1. CDR1 MNHEY and CDR2 SMNVEV come from the germline V gene (reference sequence). With 7 bases clipped from V and 3 bases from J, the junction kept 7 bases outside the gene matches. The CDR3 is 14 residues long. CDR3 loop: CASKPGQGLYEQYF. The CDR3 DNA sequence: TGTGCCAGCAAACCGGGACAGGGTCTCTACGAGCAGTACTTC.

The CDR3 spells CASRPSGGEIDTQYF. DNA of the CDR3: TGTGCCAGCAGACCTAGCGGGGGGGAAATAGATACGCAGTATTTT. This chain joins TRBV7-3 and TRBJ2-3; 12 nucleotides match TRBD2. CDR1 and CDR2 from the germline V gene are SGHTA and FQGTGA. The trim removed 6 bases at V and 5 bases at J, leaving 6 bases unmatched. The CDR3 is 15 residues long.

The chain recombines TRBV7-3 with TRBJ2-3; the match to TRBD2 covers 8 bases. Germline trimming cut 2 bases from V and 3 bases from J; bases unmatched to any gene: 10. This CDR3 is built from 17 residues. Germline V lookup: CDR1 SGHTA, CDR2 FQGTGA. The DNA for the CDR3 is TGTGCCAGCAGCTTAGGTATAGGAAGCGGGGGTACAGATACGCAGTATTTT. Translated, it gives CASSLGIGSGGTDTQYF.